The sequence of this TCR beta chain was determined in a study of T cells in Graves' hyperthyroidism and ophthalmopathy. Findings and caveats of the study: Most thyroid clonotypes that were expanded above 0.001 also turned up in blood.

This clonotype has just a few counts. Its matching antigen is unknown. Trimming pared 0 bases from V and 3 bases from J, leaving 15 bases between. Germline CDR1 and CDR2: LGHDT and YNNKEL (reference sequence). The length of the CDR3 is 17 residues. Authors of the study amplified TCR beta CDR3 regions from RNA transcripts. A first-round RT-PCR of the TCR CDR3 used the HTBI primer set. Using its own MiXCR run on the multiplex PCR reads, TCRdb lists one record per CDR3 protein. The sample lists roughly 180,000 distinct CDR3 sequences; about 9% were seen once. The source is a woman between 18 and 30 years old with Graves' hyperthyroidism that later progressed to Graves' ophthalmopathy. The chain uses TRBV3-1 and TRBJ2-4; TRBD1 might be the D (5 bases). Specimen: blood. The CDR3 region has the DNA TGTGCCAGCAGCCAAGAAAGGTTAGGGGTTGGCAAAAACATTCAGTACTTC. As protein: CASSQERLGVGKNIQYF.